The T cell receptor (beta chain) under discussion was sequenced for a study of human T cells and chemical hapten exposure (dated by TCRdb to the early 2020s). Background for the entire study: For sensitization, 2% DPC in acetone was applied to a 2 cm by 2 cm area of upper inner arm skin. Weekly therapeutic DPC doses were additionally applied to the scalp of patients throughout the approximately 25-week study period. Patch testing was done on the upper back using Finn chambers containing 0.01% DPC, and results were scored after 6 days according to International Contact Dermatitis Research Group standards. The mostly female patient cohort included alopecia areata with under or over 50% scalp involvement, alopecia totalis and alopecia universalis. The libraries were sequenced as a pool, and the TCR yield per sample differed mostly because of small variations in library volumes within the pool. In alopecia patients, the study followed how the peripheral blood TCR repertoire changed in vivo over primary and secondary sensitization to diphenylcyclopropenone (DPC), a hapten. Blood samples were taken from patients before sensitization (week 0) and then at 2, 6 and about 24 weeks after DPC sensitization. For TCR sequencing, blood came from about 28 alopecia patients at anywhere from one to four time points (pre-sensitization, 2, 6 and 24 weeks).

Sample time point, as interpreted from the label and publication: patch test 2, 6 weeks after DPC sensitization. The treatment or condition label of this sample denotes: therapeutic diphenylcyclopropenone sensitization with weekly scalp DPC. At each patch-test visit, blood was drawn before the patch test was applied. Patients were eligible if aged 18 to 70, diagnosed with alopecia and judged suitable for DPC therapy, and pregnant patients were excluded. Total RNA was isolated from unfractionated whole blood collected in Tempus Blood RNA tubes. The investigation overall reported the following: Because all patients had alopecia, a presumed autoimmune disease, the immune response of the patients might differ from that of healthy individuals. Repeated subsampling changed both the strength of the expansion versus patch-test correlation and the threshold at which that correlation became significant. Expanded TCRs formed significantly more large CDR3 similarity clusters than pre-sensitization or healthy control sets, consistent with antigen-driven responses. DPC sensitization did not change the number of TCRs with a frequency above 1 in 1000, and there was no evidence of changes in global repertoire structure. A positive correlation was found between the number of PT1 expanded TCRs and patch test score, with significance reached at thresholds 8, 16 and 32 but not 4.

The library was generated by RACE. Sequencer: NextSeq 500. Library preparation attached unique molecular identifiers to individual cDNA molecules for quantitative, reproducible TCR counting. From each blood RNA sample, both TCR alpha and TCR beta chains were sequenced. Under the source paper's analysis protocol: A median of roughly 100,000 TCRs per sample was observed, with a range of about 23,224 to 690,600. V, J and CDR3 annotation of the TCR reads was carried out using the Decombinator software suite. For the PS versus PT1 abundance plots, all samples were subsampled to the same number of TCRs (28,000). Expanded TCRs were defined as absent before sensitization and observed at least eight times at the 2-week time point. TCRdb itself trimmed the public reads at Q25 with fastp, ran MiXCR and retained productive beta chains. Entries are consolidated by CDR3 protein sequence, retaining the most common genes and DNA. TCRdb, not the authors, supplied the V and J calls. The sample has 100,000 or so distinct CDR3 sequences on record, approximately 9.3% of them singletons. 2% to 2.5% of the sample rests with the top ten.

Points on this clonotype: Which antigen it targets is not known. Base qualities are not at hand, and no much larger clone is one base apart.

CDR1 LGHNA and CDR2 YSLEER are derived from the germline V gene. The CDR3 has 17 amino acids, counting the end cysteine and phenylalanine. CDR3 DNA is the only sequence kept; it has 51 bases, read in frame from the first base. After removal of 3 bases from V and 0 bases from J, the junction retains 4 bases not matched to a gene. The clonotype originates from a woman aged 40 to 50 with alopecia areata. Some clones in this sample may be carry-over from other donors' samples. The chain links TRBV4-3 with TRBJ1-6, with 8 middle bases fitting TRBD1. Sequencing was performed on whole blood, taken in connection with sensitization to the hapten diphenylcyclopropenone (DPC). The CDR3 region has the sequence CASSQRTGSSYNSPLHF. The nucleotides read TGCGCCAGCAGCCAGAGGACAGGGAGCTCCTATAATTCACCCCTCCACTTT.